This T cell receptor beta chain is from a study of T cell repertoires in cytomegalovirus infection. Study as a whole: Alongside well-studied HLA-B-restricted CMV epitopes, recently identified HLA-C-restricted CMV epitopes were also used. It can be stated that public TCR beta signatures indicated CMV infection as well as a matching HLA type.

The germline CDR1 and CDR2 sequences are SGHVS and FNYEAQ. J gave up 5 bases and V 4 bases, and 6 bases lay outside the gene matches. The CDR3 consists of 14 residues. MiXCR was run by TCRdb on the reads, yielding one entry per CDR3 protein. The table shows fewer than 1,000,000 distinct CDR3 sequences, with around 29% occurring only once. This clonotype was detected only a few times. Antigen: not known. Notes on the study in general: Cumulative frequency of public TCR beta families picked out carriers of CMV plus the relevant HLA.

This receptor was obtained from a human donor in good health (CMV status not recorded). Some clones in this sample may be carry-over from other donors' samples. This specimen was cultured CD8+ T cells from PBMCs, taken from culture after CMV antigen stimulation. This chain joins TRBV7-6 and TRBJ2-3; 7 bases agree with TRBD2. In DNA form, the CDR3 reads TGTGCCAGCAGCTCCGGGGGGTCCCAAGATACGCAGTATTTT. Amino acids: CASSSGGSQDTQYF.